These T cell receptor beta chains were read from a single sample in a study of PD-L1 blockade in urothelial cancer. Some clones are missing from TCRdb's copy, which holds only in-frame ones; the method was immunoSEQ multiplex PCR. Counted here are some 80,000 clones, approximately 86% occurring once; the ten biggest clones make up about 7.4%. The material was PBMCs, obtained around atezolizumab (anti-PD-L1) treatment. These receptors originate from a man aged 35 to 55 with urothelial cancer. CDR3s include the opening cysteine and the closing phenylalanine or tryptophan. Each record gives: J gene, V gene, clone size, D gene, CDR3 protein, CDR3 DNA. D genes are given only for firm matches. Clone sizes are given selectively: once, few, many, or a class where the clone is expanded.

TRBJ2-1,TRBV14,once,TRBD2,CASSPGLLAGDEQFF,TGTGCCAGCAGCCCGGGACTCCTCGCGGGGGATGAGCAGTTCTTC
TRBJ1-1,TRBV28,-,TRBD1,CASSSSAGGTEAFF,TGTGCCAGCAGTAGCTCCGCAGGGGGCACTGAAGCTTTCTTT
TRBJ2-7,TRBV5-1,-,-,CASSPGSGEQYF,TGCGCCAGCAGCCCGGGGTCGGGCGAGCAGTACTTC
TRBJ2-1,TRBV5-4,-,TRBD2,CASSLAYGGTSGSNEQFF,TGTGCCAGCAGCTTGGCTTATGGAGGGACTAGCGGGAGCAATGAGCAGTTCTTC
TRBJ2-5,TRBV11-3,-,TRBD1,CASSLGSGGTGATQETQYF,TGTGCCAGCAGCTTAGGGAGCGGCGGGACAGGGGCCACTCAAGAGACCCAGTACTTC
TRBJ1-1,TRBV11-1,-,TRBD1,CASSRDRRNTEAFF,TGTGCCAGCAGCCGGGACAGGCGGAACACTGAAGCTTTCTTT
TRBJ1-1,TRBV11-2,-,-,CASRGGFGSRVKMNTEAFF,TGTGCCAGCAGAGGTGGTTTTGGCAGTCGGGTCAAGATGAACACTGAAGCTTTCTTT
TRBJ1-4,TRBV7-2,-,-,CASSLLIGANQGNEKLFF,TGTGCCAGCAGCTTATTAATTGGAGCCAATCAGGGTAATGAAAAACTGTTTTTT
TRBJ2-1,TRBV5-4,-,TRBD1,CATLLTGASSSYNEQFF,TGTGCCACCCTACTGACAGGGGCCTCAAGCTCCTACAATGAGCAGTTCTTC
TRBJ1-2,TRBV5-1,-,-,CASSPGASGDGYTF,TGCGCCAGCAGCCCCGGTGCGTCCGGGGATGGCTACACCTTC
TRBJ1-1,TRBV2,few,-,CASSERSGTEAFF,TGTGCCAGCAGTGAAAGGTCAGGGACTGAAGCTTTCTTT
TRBJ2-1,TRBV9,-,TRBD2,CASSVAAGDLNEQFF,TGTGCCAGCAGCGTAGCAGCGGGAGACCTAAATGAGCAGTTCTTC
TRBJ2-1,TRBV5-4,-,TRBD1,CASSFTGGYNEQFF,TGTGCCAGCAGCTTTACAGGGGGGTACAATGAGCAGTTCTTC
TRBJ2-5,TRBV9,-,TRBD2,CASNLAGDETQYF,TGTGCCAGCAACCTAGCGGGAGACGAGACCCAGTACTTC
TRBJ1-1,TRBV19,-,-,CASSIQGITEAFF,TGTGCCAGTAGTATCCAGGGGATCACTGAAGCTTTCTTT
TRBJ1-1,TRBV9,-,-,CASSVGGSTEAFF,TGTGCCAGCAGCGTAGGAGGGAGCACTGAAGCTTTCTTT
TRBJ2-7,TRBV2,-,TRBD1,CASLDRDNHWTSYEQYF,TGTGCCAGCCTGGACAGGGACAACCACTGGACTTCCTACGAGCAGTACTTC
TRBJ2-2,TRBV7-9,-,-,CASSSSRGSTGELFF,TGTGCCAGCAGCTCCTCGAGGGGGAGTACCGGGGAGCTGTTTTTT
TRBJ2-3,TRBV4-2,-,-,CASSQEQGTDTQYF,TGTGCCAGCAGCCAAGAGCAGGGGACAGATACGCAGTATTTT
TRBJ2-7,TRBV19,-,TRBD2,CASSRVSGTSGYEQYF,TGTGCCAGTAGTCGCGTATCCGGGACTAGCGGCTACGAGCAGTACTTC
TRBJ2-1,TRBV19,-,TRBD2,CASSMGTSGRARGEQFF,TGTGCCAGTAGTATGGGGACTAGCGGGAGGGCTCGAGGGGAGCAGTTCTTC
TRBJ1-5,TRBV28,few,-,CASSMDINYQPQHF,TGTGCCAGCAGCATGGACATAAACTATCAGCCCCAGCATTTT
TRBJ2-4,TRBV5-1,-,-,CASSAGGAKNIQYF,TGCGCCAGCAGCGCAGGGGGGGCCAAAAACATTCAGTACTTC
TRBJ2-5,TRBV7-3,-,TRBD2,CASSLRTSGQETQYF,TGTGCCAGCAGCCTCAGGACTAGCGGGCAAGAGACCCAGTACTTC
TRBJ1-5,TRBV6-1,-,-,CASSARTPGGQPQHF,TGTGCCAGCAGTGCTCGGACCCCGGGGGGTCAGCCCCAGCATTTT
TRBJ1-2,TRBV6-1,few,-,CASIPGANRGYTF,TGTGCCAGCATCCCTGGGGCCAACAGGGGCTACACCTTC
TRBJ1-1,TRBV5-4,-,-,CASSLVAPQDTEAFF,TGTGCCAGCAGCTTGGTGGCCCCGCAGGACACTGAAGCTTTCTTT
TRBJ1-1,TRBV29-1,-,-,CSGGGHDRPNTEAFF,TGCAGCGGGGGGGGCCACGACAGACCGAACACTGAAGCTTTCTTT